A selection of T cell receptor beta chains follows, all from one sample in a study of radiotherapy plus CTLA-4 blockade in lung cancer. Sequencing used immunoSEQ multiplex PCR; TCRdb keeps in-frame clones, though not all of them. This table holds about 97,000 clones, approximately 75% found once. The sample consisted of peripheral blood, taken from a patient treated with radiotherapy plus ipilimumab. These TCRs come from a human donor with non-small cell lung cancer who had a partial response to radiotherapy plus ipilimumab. Some clones in this sample may be carry-over from other donors' samples. The conserved cysteine and the conserved F or W are not part of the CDR3 here. D genes are given only for firm matches.

TRBD2,TRBV2,TRBJ2-2,ASRTSGRVGELF
TRBD1,TRBV28,TRBJ1-2,ASSSPGQGAEGYT
-,TRBV28,TRBJ2-1,ASSYQDEQF
TRBD1,TRBV7-6,TRBJ1-1,ASSLSATGDTEAF
TRBD2,TRBV6-1,TRBJ2-2,ASKTSGRATGELF
-,TRBV5-4,TRBJ1-2,ASSVDGRGGYT
-,TRBV9,TRBJ1-5,ASSPSGQSNQPQH
-,TRBV11-2,TRBJ2-7,ASSRTHPYEQY
TRBD1,TRBV30,TRBJ2-7,AWGTGTGGFYEQY
-,TRBV11-2,TRBJ1-3,ASSRTGTIY
-,TRBV5-1,TRBJ1-4,ASRRQVIDYEKLF
-,TRBV28,TRBJ1-1,ASSLLRENTEAF
TRBD1,TRBV6-5,TRBJ1-2,ASSWLPGQRLYGYT
-,TRBV5-6,TRBJ1-1,ASSLVQGGTEAF
TRBD2,TRBV11-3,TRBJ2-1,ASSLERGSYNEQF
-,TRBV28,TRBJ1-6,ASKGRTYNSPLH
TRBD2,TRBV11-2,TRBJ2-7,ASRNLPGLDRYEQY
-,TRBV7-2,TRBJ1-5,ASSSGPHQPQH
-,TRBV30,TRBJ2-1,AWGGLEQF
-,TRBV4-1,TRBJ2-5,ASSPQIGRGKTQY
TRBD2,TRBV6-5,TRBJ2-7,ASTTRTSGSYEQY
TRBD1,TRBV14,TRBJ2-5,ASSQGQGRQETQY
-,TRBV5-6,TRBJ1-4,ASSRHRLF
-,TRBV7-9,TRBJ2-3,ASSAGTGGDTQY
-,TRBV28,TRBJ2-2,ASVTGPLTGELF
-,TRBV11-2,TRBJ2-7,ASSLGSYEQY
TRBD1,TRBV5-1,TRBJ2-5,ASSPGLQGDVETQY
TRBD1,TRBV2,TRBJ2-7,ASRLSGTGSEQY
-,TRBV7-2,TRBJ2-2,ASSLRWWGANTGELF
-,TRBV28,TRBJ2-5,ASSLGQGGTQY
-,TRBV20-1,TRBJ2-7,SAAPIAEQY
TRBD1,TRBV18,TRBJ2-7,ASSPPGTGSYEQY
-,TRBV28,TRBJ1-2,ASRLGGGYT
-,TRBV27,TRBJ1-4,ASSLLGQGLEKLF
-,TRBV2,TRBJ2-2,ASSPSGMNTGELF
TRBD2,TRBV7-2,TRBJ2-5,ASSPRLAGTDGKTQY
TRBD2,TRBV10-2,TRBJ2-7,ASKLAGSSYEQY
TRBD1,TRBV28,TRBJ1-1,ASSLVPGQGPNTEAF
-,TRBV7-9,TRBJ2-7,ASSLLGEAAFLYEQY
TRBD2,TRBV29-1,TRBJ2-1,SVPTSDVLNEQF